The 8 T cell receptor beta chains below come from one sample, sequenced in a study of T cell repertoires in cytomegalovirus infection. One entry per CDR3 protein results from TCRdb running MiXCR on the reads. Here the sample spans fewer than 950,000 distinct CDR3 sequences, 32% being singletons. Their target antigens are unknown. Sequencing used cultured CD8+ T cells from PBMCs, obtained from culture after CMV antigen stimulation. The receptor source for this set is a human donor in good health (CMV status not recorded). Some clones in this sample may be carry-over from other donors' samples.

The genes are TRBV4-2 and TRBJ1-2; TRBD1 matches 8 bases. The germline V gene encodes CDR1 LGHNA and CDR2 YNFKEQ. The CDR3 is made up of 14 amino acids. Losses at the gene ends were 5 bases for V and 8 bases for J; bases not matched to a gene: 10. CDR3 protein: CASSTPGQGGGYTF. CDR3 nucleotide sequence: TGTGCCAGCAGCACCCCTGGACAGGGAGGGGGCTACACCTTC.

This clonotype was seen ten or more times. This sequence joins TRBV7-2 and TRBJ2-1; D is uncertain. The V and J ends lost 4 bases and 8 bases respectively, with 18 bases between them. Germline V gives CDR1 SGHTA, CDR2 FQGNSA. The CDR3 length is 15 residues. The CDR3 loop reads CASSYPVGSWDEQFF. CDR3 nucleotide sequence: TGTGCCAGCAGCTATCCTGTTGGTAGTTGGGATGAGCAGTTCTTC.

This clonotype has more than one count but fewer than ten. This sequence joins TRBV15 and TRBJ2-3, with D perhaps TRBD1 or TRBD2 (6 bases each). The V and J ends lost 0 bases and 0 bases respectively, with 22 bases between them. Looked up from germline, CDR1 is LNHNV and CDR2 is YYDKDF (reference sequence). This CDR3 comprises 20 residues. The CDR3 coding sequence is TGTGCCACCAGCAGAGAGGGCAGTCGGGGGCGAATCTCTAGCACAGATACGCAGTATTTT. It translates to CATSREGSRGRISSTDTQYF.

Comment on this clonotype: Because it lacks the conserved phenylalanine or tryptophan at the end, this CDR3 is likely a read error. This sequence joins TRBV2 and TRBJ1-6; D not certain. Germline CDR1 reads SNHLY; CDR2 reads FYNNEI. V lost 0 bases to trimming and J lost 0 bases, with 3 bases between them. The CDR3 has 15 residues. In DNA form, the CDR3 reads TGTGCCAGCAGTGAAGCTACCTCCTATAATTCACCCCTCCACTCT. It specifies CASSEATSYNSPLHS.

The sample holds a few counts of this clonotype. The CDR3 loop reads CASSQVRGYPEAFF. Written as DNA, the CDR3 is TGCGCCAGCAGCCAAGTAAGGGGGTACCCTGAAGCTTTCTTT. This chain joins TRBV4-1 and TRBJ1-1; a possible D gene is TRBD1 (6 bases). Germline CDR1 is MGHRA and CDR2 is YSYEKL. The CDR3 extends over 14 amino acids. The V gene lost 1 base and the J gene lost 6 bases, with 12 bases spanning the gap.

The chain joins TRBV6-5 to TRBJ2-2, with D perhaps TRBD1 (5 bases). V was pared by 0 bases and J by 4 bases, with 6 bases between. The CDR3 is 14 amino acids. CDR1 and CDR2 from the germline V gene are MNHEY and SVGAGI. CDR3 region: CASSYSGATGELFF. CDR3 DNA: TGTGCCAGCAGTTACTCAGGGGCCACCGGGGAGCTGTTTTTT.

The chain uses TRBV25-1 and TRBJ1-6; D might be TRBD1 (6 bases). The V gene lost 7 bases and the J gene lost 4 bases, with 11 bases spanning the gap. The CDR3 is 14 amino acids. CDR1 is MGHDK, CDR2 SYGVNS, per germline. The CDR3 region has the DNA TGTGCCAGCAAAGTTAGGGGGTATAATTCACCCCTCCACTTT. Its translation is CASKVRGYNSPLHF.

The chain is built from TRBV7-3 and TRBJ2-1, with D perhaps matching TRBD1 (6 bases). The CDR3 covers 16 residues. The V end lost 0 bases, the J end lost 3 bases, and 12 bases lay between the germline ends. Germline CDR1 is SGHTA and CDR2 is FQGTGA. CDR3 nucleotides: TGTGCCAGCAGCTTAACCCTAAGGACAGACTACAATGAGCAGTTCTTC. Amino acid sequence: CASSLTLRTDYNEQFF.